The rows below give T cell receptor beta chains drawn from one sample of a study of T cell responses to AZD1222 COVID-19 vaccine. Measured with immunoSEQ multiplex PCR; TCRdb has only the in-frame clones, and not every one. The table records approximately 68,000 clones, around 88% of them present only once. The sample in question was peripheral blood, obtained on day 0 of AZD1222 vaccination. The receptor source for this set is an adult in good health. The CDR3 runs from the conserved cysteine through the conserved F or W. The D gene is left open where the match is weak. Some rows mark clone size as missing; the rest say once, few, many or name a class of expanded clone.

V,J,D,size,DNA,CDR3
TRBV6-2/TRBV6-3,TRBJ1-6,.,.,TGTGCCAGCAGTTACGGCAGCGGTAGCCTAACCTATAATTCACCCCTCCACTTT,CASSYGSGSLTYNSPLHF
TRBV3-1/TRBV3-2,TRBJ2-3,.,.,TGTGCCAGCAGCCAAGATTGGAGGGCTAGCGGCACAGATACGCAGTATTTT,CASSQDWRASGTDTQYF
TRBV27,TRBJ1-1,.,.,TGTGCCAGCAGTTTCTACACAGGGCGGGACACTGAAGCTTTCTTT,CASSFYTGRDTEAFF
TRBV11-1,TRBJ2-1,TRBD1,.,TGTGCCAGCAGTCCGGGACAGGGGAATGAGCAGTTCTTC,CASSPGQGNEQFF
TRBV6-5,TRBJ2-3,.,few,TGTGCCAGCAGTTCATCGGATACGCAGTATTTT,CASSSSDTQYF
TRBV21-1,TRBJ2-5,.,.,TGTGCCAGCAGCATGACTAGGGTGCAGACCCAGTACTTC,CASSMTRVQTQYF
TRBV14,TRBJ2-5,TRBD2,.,TGTGCCAGCAGCCTGCGGACTAGCGGCCAAGAGACCCAGTACTTC,CASSLRTSGQETQYF
TRBV15,TRBJ1-5,TRBD1,.,TGTGCCACCAGCGAGGACAGGGCAGGGCCCCAGCATTTT,CATSEDRAGPQHF
TRBV2,TRBJ1-5,.,.,TGTGCCAGCAGTGAAGGGATTTGGGGAGGCAATCAGCCCCAGCATTTT,CASSEGIWGGNQPQHF
TRBV11-1,TRBJ1-1,.,.,TGTGCCAGCAGCCGGCAGTTGAACACTGAAGCTTTCTTT,CASSRQLNTEAFF
TRBV5-1,TRBJ2-7,.,.,TGCGCCAGCAGCTTAAACACAGGGAGGATATCTGTATACGAGCAGTACTTC,CASSLNTGRISVYEQYF
TRBV11-1,TRBJ1-1,.,few,TGTGCCAGCAGCCCGAAACTTGACACTGAAGCTTTCTTT,CASSPKLDTEAFF
TRBV7-9,TRBJ2-7,TRBD1,.,TGTGCCAGCAGGACCGGGACAGGGAACGAGCAGTACTTC,CASRTGTGNEQYF
TRBV2,TRBJ2-2,.,.,TGTGCCAGCAGTGGCGGGAACACCGGGGAGCTGTTTTTT,CASSGGNTGELFF
TRBV7-9,TRBJ2-1,.,.,TGTGCCAGCAGCGCCCCAACTTCGTCAGTCAATGAGCAGTTCTTC,CASSAPTSSVNEQFF
TRBV28,TRBJ2-5,.,.,TGTGCCAGCAGTTCTACAGACAAACAAGAGACCCAGTACTTC,CASSSTDKQETQYF
TRBV14,TRBJ1-6,.,.,TGTGCCAGCAACCGGGTTGATAATTCACCCCTCCACTTT,CASNRVDNSPLHF
TRBV18,TRBJ2-7,.,.,TGTGCCAGCTCACCGGACGGCCTCGGTTACGAGCAGTACTTC,CASSPDGLGYEQYF
TRBV16,TRBJ1-2,TRBD1,.,TGTGCCAGCAGCCACGGGACAGATGGCTACACCTTC,CASSHGTDGYTF
TRBV19,TRBJ1-1,.,.,TGTGCCAGTAGTATTGTGGGAGGTACTGAAGCTTTCTTT,CASSIVGGTEAFF
TRBV19,TRBJ2-1,TRBD1,.,TGTGCCAGTAGTCAGGGGGACCCGACCTACAATGAGCAGTTCTTC,CASSQGDPTYNEQFF
TRBV24-1,TRBJ2-2,.,once,TGTGCCACCAGTTGGGGGTCCACCGGGGAGCTGTTTTTT,CATSWGSTGELFF
TRBV4-1,TRBJ1-5,.,.,TGCGCCAGCAGCCGTAAACAGGGCAATCAGCCCCAGCATTTT,CASSRKQGNQPQHF
TRBV5-1,TRBJ1-5,.,.,TGCGCCAGCAGCCCCGGAGAGCATAGCAATCAGCCCCAGCATTTT,CASSPGEHSNQPQHF
TRBV30,TRBJ2-5,.,.,TGTGCCTGGAGTTTACAGGCAGGACAAGAGACCCAGTACTTC,CAWSLQAGQETQYF
TRBV2,TRBJ2-3,.,.,TGTGCCAGCAGGGCTATGGTGGGGGGGGCTACAGATACGCAGTATTTT,CASRAMVGGATDTQYF
TRBV27,TRBJ1-1,.,.,TGTGCCAGCAGATCCCTGGGGGAGAACACTGAAGCTTTCTTT,CASRSLGENTEAFF
TRBV30,TRBJ1-1,TRBD1,.,TGTGCCTGGAGTCCCGGACAGGGTGAAGCTTTCTTT,CAWSPGQGEAFF
TRBV28,TRBJ2-2,.,.,TGTGCCAGCGGCTGGGGCGGGGAGCTGTTTTTT,CASGWGGELFF
TRBV27,TRBJ2-7,.,.,TGTGCCAGCAGTTTTACAGGAGCCTACGAGCAGTACTTC,CASSFTGAYEQYF
TRBV29-1,TRBJ1-1,.,.,TGCAGCGTTGAATATCTGGGGGCTTTCTTT,CSVEYLGAFF
TRBV6-5,TRBJ2-2,.,.,TGTGCCAGCAGTGACTCTGCCACCGGGGAGCTGTTTTTT,CASSDSATGELFF
TRBV20-1,TRBJ2-5,.,.,TGCAGTGGTATGCATGGAGAGACCCAGTACTTC,CSGMHGETQYF